The text below deals with one T cell receptor (beta chain). Antigen specificity is unknown. These data are taken from a study of cytomegalovirus exposure and HLA in healthy donors. The wider study: Within the Caucasian-associated ancestry cluster were around 81% of the 398 genotyped donors. General study findings and limits: The study recorded over 150 TCR beta chains that were cytomegalovirus-associated.

The PCR made use of 60 Vbeta and 13 Jbeta primers. The table came from immunoSEQ multiplex PCR; TCRdb's copy has only in-frame clones and leaves some out. Seen here are fewer than 150,000 clones, over 70% observed once, and the top ten hold around 4.3%. The germline gives CDR1 LNHDA, CDR2 SQIVND (reference sequence). This CDR3 spans 16 amino acids. Deletions cut 1 base from V and 3 bases from J, with 15 bases between. The clonotype was recovered from a woman aged 40 to 50 in good health and CMV-seropositive. Source material: PBMCs. The genes are TRBV19 and TRBJ2-5, with D possibly being TRBD1 (5 bases). The CDR3 loop reads CASSIGTTGREETQYF. In DNA, the CDR3 is TGTGCCAGTAGTATAGGGACAACAGGACGAGAAGAGACCCAGTACTTC.